Below, one T cell receptor (beta chain) is given with its context. With V trimmed by 4 bases and J by 7 bases, 10 bases remained unmatched. Germline V gene data show CDR1 as KGHSH and CDR2 as LQKENI. The CDR3 runs to 14 residues. This sample is drawn from a study of T cell changes during pregnancy in multiple sclerosis. Produced via immunoSEQ multiplex PCR; TCRdb's table is partial and in-frame only. The sample consists of roughly 22,000 clones, roughly nine tenths of them appearing once. The receptor comes from a female donor in good health, enrolled as a control in a pregnancy study. The chain recombines TRBV18 with TRBJ2-7; 7 positions agree with TRBD1. Source: CD4+ T cells from peripheral blood mononuclear cells, taken after pregnancy. The CDR3 sequence is CASSRDSGGWEQYF. The CDR3 DNA follows: TGTGCCAGCTCACGCGACTCAGGGGGTTGGGAGCAGTACTTC.